This TCR beta chain was sequenced during a study of long-term antiretroviral therapy in people with HIV. The V gene end was trimmed by 2 bases and the J gene end by 2 bases; junction bases not matched to a gene: 3. This CDR3 contains 15 residues. From germline, CDR1 is SGDLS and CDR2 YYNGEE. On this clone: Its antigen is undetermined.

immunoSEQ v3.0 was run at survey level. Clones were sequenced by immunoSEQ multiplex PCR, and TCRdb holds only the in-frame ones, with some missing. Of about 18,000 clones detected, about nine tenths appear once; the ten largest clones hold about 9.6%. Whole-study results and caveats: Data on ART adherence, viral resistance or therapy changes were unavailable.

Roughly 0.95-11 million cryopreserved PBMC were held in samples before DNA extraction. This receptor was identified in a man aged 45-65 years with HIV. The sequencing used unsorted PBMCs, collected 3 years after starting antiretroviral therapy. The chain uses TRBV9 and TRBJ2-7; 11 bases agree with TRBD1. This chain's CDR3 is CASSVGQGVPYEQYF. The CDR3 DNA reads TGTGCCAGCAGCGTGGGACAGGGGGTACCCTACGAGCAGTACTTC.